The present T cell receptor (beta chain) was sequenced within a study of shared clonotypes between healthy human individuals. Study-level findings and limits: A generally larger estimated richness was seen in naive subsets than in memory subsets. Clonotype sharing across several donors was observed for around 4.5% of naive CD4 clonotypes.

Turning to this clone: The target antigen is unknown.

The study drew all its donors from Caucasian adults living in Nashville, Tennessee. In the original analysis: ImmunoSEQ junction-only sequences lacked quality scores, so their filtering differed. The assay was immunoSEQ multiplex PCR, and TCRdb's table has in-frame clones only and misses some. The V and J calls and clone size come from that table; D and trimming were worked out from the DNA. Of 2,100,000 or so clones in the sample, about 94% were seen once. The CDR3 loop spans 14 amino acids. Per the germline V gene, CDR1 is GTSNPN and CDR2 is SVGIG (reference sequence). Trimming cost V 4 bases and J 4 bases; bases outside gene matches: 8.

This chain links TRBV30 with TRBJ1-2, with 8 bases lining up with TRBD1. The specimen sequenced was naive CD4+ T cells sorted from blood. Subset here: CD45RA+ positively selected. This TCR derives from a man in his late teens or twenties in good health. CDR3 DNA sequence: TGTGCCTGGACAGGGGGCGCAAAGTCCTATGGCTACACCTTC. Translation: CAWTGGAKSYGYTF.